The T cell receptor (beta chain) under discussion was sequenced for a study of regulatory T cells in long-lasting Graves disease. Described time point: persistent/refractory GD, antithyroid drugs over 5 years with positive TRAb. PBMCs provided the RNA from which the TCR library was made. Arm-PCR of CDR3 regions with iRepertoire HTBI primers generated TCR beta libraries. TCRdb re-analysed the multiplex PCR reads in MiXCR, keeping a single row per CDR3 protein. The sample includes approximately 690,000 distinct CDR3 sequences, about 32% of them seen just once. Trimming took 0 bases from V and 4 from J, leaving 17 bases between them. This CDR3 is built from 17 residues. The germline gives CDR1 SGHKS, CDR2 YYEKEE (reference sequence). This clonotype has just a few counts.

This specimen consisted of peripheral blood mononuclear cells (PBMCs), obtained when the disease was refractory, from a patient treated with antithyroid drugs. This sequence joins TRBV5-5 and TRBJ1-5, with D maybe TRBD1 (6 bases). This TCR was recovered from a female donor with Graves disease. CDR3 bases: TGTGCCAGCAGCTTGGGTCTTACAGGGTCTCGGAATCAGCCCCAGCATTTT. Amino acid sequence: CASSLGLTGSRNQPQHF. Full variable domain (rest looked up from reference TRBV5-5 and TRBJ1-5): DAGVTQSPTHLIKTRGQQVTLRCSPISGHKSVSWYQQVLGQGPQFIFQYYEKEERGRGNFPDRFSARQFPNYSSELNVNALLLGDSALYLCASSLGLTGSRNQPQHFGDGTRLSIL.